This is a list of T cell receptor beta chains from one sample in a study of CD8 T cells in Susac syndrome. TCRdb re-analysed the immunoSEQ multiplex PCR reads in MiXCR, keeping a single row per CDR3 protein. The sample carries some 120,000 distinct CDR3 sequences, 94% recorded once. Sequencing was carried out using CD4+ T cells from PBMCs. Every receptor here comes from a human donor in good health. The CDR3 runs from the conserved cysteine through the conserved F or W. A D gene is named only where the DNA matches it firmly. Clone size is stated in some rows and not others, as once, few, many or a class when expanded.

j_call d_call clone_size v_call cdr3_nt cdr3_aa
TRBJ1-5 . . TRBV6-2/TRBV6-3 TGTGCCACCCAAAAGGGGAGTAGCAATCAGCCCCAGCATTTT CATQKGSSNQPQHF
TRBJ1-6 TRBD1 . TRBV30 TGTGCCTGGAACCGCCCTCGACAGGGGAATTCACCCCTCCACTTT CAWNRPRQGNSPLHF
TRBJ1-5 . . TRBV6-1 TGTGCCAGCAGTGAAGCGGGGGTGGGCAATCAGCCCCAGCATTTT CASSEAGVGNQPQHF
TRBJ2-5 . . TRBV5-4 TGTGCCAGCACCTCCGGGACGCCCCAAGAGACCCAGTACTTC CASTSGTPQETQYF
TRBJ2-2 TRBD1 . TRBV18 TGTGCCAGCTCACAGGGACAGCCGGCGAACACCGGGGAGCTGTTTTTT CASSQGQPANTGELFF
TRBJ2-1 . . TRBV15 TGTGCCACCAGCCAGTCCAATGAGCAGTTCTTC CATSQSNEQFF
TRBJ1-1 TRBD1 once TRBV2 TGTGCCAGCAGGCAGGGGGTCCGGACTGAAGCTTTCTTT CASRQGVRTEAFF
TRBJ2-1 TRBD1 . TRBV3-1 TGTGCCAGCAGCCAAGCCGGACAGGGCTACAATGAGCAGTTCTTC CASSQAGQGYNEQFF
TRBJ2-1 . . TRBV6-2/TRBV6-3 TGTGCCAGCAGCCTGGGACTGACCTATACGGATGAGCAGTTCTTC CASSLGLTYTDEQFF
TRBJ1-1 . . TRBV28 TGTGCCAGCATGAAGAGACAGGTTGCGAACACTGAAGCTTTCTTT CASMKRQVANTEAFF
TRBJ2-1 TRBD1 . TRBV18 TGTGCCAGCTCACCCCCCGACAGGGGGTACGAAAGTGAGCAGTTCTTC CASSPPDRGYESEQFF
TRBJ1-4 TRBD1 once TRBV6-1 TGTGCCAGCAGTGGAGCCGGGACAGGGTGGGAAAAACTGTTTTTT CASSGAGTGWEKLFF
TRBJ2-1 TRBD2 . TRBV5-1 TGCGCCAGCAGCCCGACTGGAGGCGGGAGAAGCTCCTACAATGAGCAGTTCTTC CASSPTGGGRSSYNEQFF
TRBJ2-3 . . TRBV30 TGTGCCTGGAGTGTGGGGAGACCTTCAGATACGCAGTATTTT CAWSVGRPSDTQYF
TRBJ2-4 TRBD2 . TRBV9 TGTGCCAGCAGCGTAGGGGGAGGGTCGGACATTCAGTACTTC CASSVGGGSDIQYF
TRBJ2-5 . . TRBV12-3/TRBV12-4 TGTGCCAGCAGCCTGGAGTTATCGGAGACCCAGTACTTC CASSLELSETQYF
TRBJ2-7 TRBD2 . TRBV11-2 TGTGCCAGCAGCTCCCGGACTAGTTATACGGACTTC CASSSRTSYTDF
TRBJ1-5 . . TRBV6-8 TGTGCCAGCAGGCCCGGACGGAACAGCAATCAGCCCCAGCATTTT CASRPGRNSNQPQHF
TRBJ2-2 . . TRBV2 TGTGCCAGCACCCAGGCGAACACCGGGGAGCTGTTTTTT CASTQANTGELFF
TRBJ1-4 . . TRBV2 TGTGCCAGCAGTGAACAGTTGGGGGGCGGCGATGAAAAACTGTTTTTT CASSEQLGGGDEKLFF
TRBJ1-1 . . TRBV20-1 TGCAGTGCCATTAGCTTCGTTAATTCAGGGATGAACACTGAAGCTTTCTTT CSAISFVNSGMNTEAFF
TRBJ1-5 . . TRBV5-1 TGCGCCAGCAGCTTGACAGGGCTCGGAGGTCAGCCCCAGCATTTT CASSLTGLGGQPQHF
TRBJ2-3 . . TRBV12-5 TGTGCTAGTGCGCCTCGGCAGCGGACAGATACGCAGTATTTT CASAPRQRTDTQYF
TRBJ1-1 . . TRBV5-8 TGTGCCAGCCCGGGCTGGAACACTGAAGCTTTCTTT CASPGWNTEAFF
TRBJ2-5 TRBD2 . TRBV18 TGTGCCAGCTCCGGACTAGCGGTCGACGGGAGCCAGTACTTC CASSGLAVDGSQYF
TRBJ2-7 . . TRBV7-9 TGTGCCAGCAGCTGGGGGAGCTCCTACGAGCAGTACTTC CASSWGSSYEQYF
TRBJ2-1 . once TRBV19 TGTGCCAGTAGTATAGGAAGCGGCAATGAGCAGTTCTTC CASSIGSGNEQFF
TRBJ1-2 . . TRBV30 TGTGCCTGGGGAGTCAACTATGGCTACACCTTC CAWGVNYGYTF
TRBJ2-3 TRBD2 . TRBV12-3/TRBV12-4 TGTGCCAGCAGCTACAGAGCGGGAGGCCGAGATACGCAGTATTTT CASSYRAGGRDTQYF
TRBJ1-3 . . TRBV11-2 TGTGCCAGCACCTTTCTGGGGCAGCATGGAAACACCATATATTTT CASTFLGQHGNTIYF
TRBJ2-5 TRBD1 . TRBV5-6 TGTGCCAGCAGCTCCTTAGGGACAGGGGGCCTTATCAGGCAGAGAGAGACCCAGTACTTC CASSSLGTGGLIRQRETQYF
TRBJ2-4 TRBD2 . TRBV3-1 TGTGCCAGCAGCCAAGCCTTCGTAGCGGGATTGACCAAAAACATTCAGTACTTC CASSQAFVAGLTKNIQYF
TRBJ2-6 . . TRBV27 TGTGCCAGCAGTTTTCTCGGGAATGGGGCCAACGTCCTGACTTTC CASSFLGNGANVLTF
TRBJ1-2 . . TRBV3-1 TGTGCCAGCAGCCAAGAACGCAACTATGGCTACACCTTC CASSQERNYGYTF
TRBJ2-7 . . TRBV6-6 TGTGCCAGCAGTTACTCTAGGACCCCCATCGCCGAGCAGTACTTC CASSYSRTPIAEQYF